This T cell receptor beta chain comes out of a study of blood T cell repertoires in COVID-19. The CDR3 is 16 residues long. CDR1 is ENHRY and CDR2 is SYGVKD in the germline V gene. The J segment lost 4 bases and the V segment lost 2 bases, leaving 5 bases of the junction unmatched. Profiling relied on immunoSEQ multiplex PCR, and the TCRdb table lists in-frame clones only, not all of them. The repertoire includes about 190,000 clones, around three quarters of them detected once, and roughly 17% sits in the top ten. The sequencing input was peripheral blood. The receptor comes from a man aged 55 to 70 with active or convalescent COVID-19. This chain connects TRBV10-3 to TRBJ1-4; 9 bases are shared with TRBD1. The CDR3 DNA reads as TGTGCCATCAGTGAGGTGATGGGACAGGGTAATGAAAAACTGTTTTTT. This translates into CAISEVMGQGNEKLFF.